Listed below are T cell receptor beta chains from one sample, sequenced in a study of cytomegalovirus exposure and HLA in healthy donors. The repertoire was sequenced with immunoSEQ multiplex PCR; TCRdb's copy has only in-frame clones and lacks some. The sample has about 160,000 clones, approximately 87% seen once; the top ten hold about 6%. Sequencing was done on a sample of PBMCs. Receptors were obtained from a woman in her thirties in good health and CMV-seronegative. CDR3s include the opening cysteine and the closing phenylalanine or tryptophan. The D gene is left open where the match is weak. The size of a clone is reported for some rows only, either as once, few or many, or as a class for expanded clones.

cdr3_nt	cdr3_aa	d_call	clone_size	v_call	j_call
TGTGCCAGCAGCCGAGTAAATCAGCCCCAGCATTTT	CASSRVNQPQHF	.	.	TRBV7-2	TRBJ1-5
TGCGCCAGCAGCCGGGGGAGCTCCTACGAGCAGTACTTC	CASSRGSSYEQYF	.	.	TRBV4-3	TRBJ2-7
TGTGCCAGCAGTTTTTGGCAGGGGGCCTACGAGCAGTACTTC	CASSFWQGAYEQYF	TRBD1	.	TRBV27	TRBJ2-7
TGTGCCAGTAGTATAACAGGGGGCGAGGGATCCTACGAGCAGTACTTC	CASSITGGEGSYEQYF	TRBD1	.	TRBV19	TRBJ2-7
TGTGCCAGCAGCCCGTCCGGGACAGGGGGAAATAGCAATCAGCCCCAGCATTTT	CASSPSGTGGNSNQPQHF	TRBD1	.	TRBV27	TRBJ1-5
TGTGCCAGCAGCGGATCCCGGGCCGTCCCGGGCTATGGCTACACCTTC	CASSGSRAVPGYGYTF	.	.	TRBV9	TRBJ1-2
TGCGCCAGCAGCCAGGGGACGGGACTAGCGGCCGGGGAGCTGTTTTTT	CASSQGTGLAAGELFF	TRBD2	many	TRBV4-3	TRBJ2-2
TGTGCCAGCAGTAGACAGGTTACCAACTATGGCTACACCTTC	CASSRQVTNYGYTF	.	.	TRBV2	TRBJ1-2
TGTGCCAGCAGCTTGGAAGGACAGGGAGACCCAATGGGAGCTTTCTTT	CASSLEGQGDPMGAFF	TRBD1	.	TRBV5-6	TRBJ1-1
TGTGCCAGCAGGGAAGGGCCCAATCAGCCCCAGCATTTT	CASREGPNQPQHF	.	once	TRBV5-4	TRBJ1-5
TGTGCCAGCAGCGCGGACATGAACTATGGCTACACCTTC	CASSADMNYGYTF	.	.	TRBV5-6	TRBJ1-2
TGCGCCAGCAGCCAAGATATTGGGACGCCGCAAGAGACCCAGTACTTC	CASSQDIGTPQETQYF	.	.	TRBV4-3	TRBJ2-5
TGCGCCAGCAGCCAAGAAGGAGGAGGGCCCGGGGAGCTGTTTTTT	CASSQEGGGPGELFF	.	.	TRBV4-1	TRBJ2-2
TGCGCCAGCAGCCAAGAAAGGGTAGCCTACAATGAGCAGTTCTTC	CASSQERVAYNEQFF	.	once	TRBV4-1	TRBJ2-1
TGTGCCAGCAGCCAAGTGGGTGTCAAGCAGTACTTC	CASSQVGVKQYF	.	.	TRBV14	TRBJ2-7
TGCGCCAGCCAGGGGACAGGGGGCTCCCGTACGGGGAATGAGCAGTTCTTC	CASQGTGGSRTGNEQFF	TRBD1	.	TRBV5-1	TRBJ2-1
TGTGCCAGCAGCTGGGTACCGGGACAGGGGCTGGGTGAGCAGTTCTTC	CASSWVPGQGLGEQFF	TRBD1	.	TRBV5-4	TRBJ2-1
TGTGCCAGCAGCACAGGGGCCTACGAGCAGTACTTC	CASSTGAYEQYF	TRBD1	once	TRBV28	TRBJ2-7
TGTGCCAGCAGCTTAGAGTTGAGTCGCACAGATACGCAGTATTTT	CASSLELSRTDTQYF	.	.	TRBV11-2	TRBJ2-3
TGTGCCAGCTCACCGCGACAGTCGGACGGCTACACCTTC	CASSPRQSDGYTF	.	.	TRBV18	TRBJ1-2
TGTGCCAGCACAGCAGGATCCTACGAGCAGTACTTC	CASTAGSYEQYF	.	.	TRBV2	TRBJ2-7
TGTGCCAGCAGCTTGGAAGGGACAGGGCACAATGAGCAGTTCTTC	CASSLEGTGHNEQFF	TRBD1	.	TRBV5-4	TRBJ2-1
TGTGCCAGCAGTCCCATGGGGAGGGTCGATTACAATGAGCAGTTCTTC	CASSPMGRVDYNEQFF	TRBD2	.	TRBV28	TRBJ2-1
TGTGCCATCAGTGACAAGCTCTACGAGCAGTACTTC	CAISDKLYEQYF	.	.	TRBV10-3	TRBJ2-7
TGTGCCAGCAGTGTCTTGCGAAGCTCCTACAATGAGCAGTTCTTC	CASSVLRSSYNEQFF	.	.	TRBV2	TRBJ2-1
TGTGCCAGCAGCTTCGGGGGCAGCGTGATCAATGAGCAGTTCTTC	CASSFGGSVINEQFF	.	.	TRBV7-3	TRBJ2-1
TGTGCCTGGAGCCCGGGAGGCGCGAACACCGGGGAGCTGTTTTTT	CAWSPGGANTGELFF	TRBD2	.	TRBV30	TRBJ2-2
TGCGCCAGCAGCGCCAGGGGACTCAGCTCCTACGAGCAGTACTTC	CASSARGLSSYEQYF	.	once	TRBV5-1	TRBJ2-7
TGCGCCAGCAGCCCCCGGGTGGCAGGGACCTATGAGCAGTTCTTC	CASSPRVAGTYEQFF	.	.	TRBV4-3	TRBJ2-1
TGTGCCAGCAGCGTAGCTGATGAGCAGTTCTTC	CASSVADEQFF	.	.	TRBV9	TRBJ2-1
TGTGCCAGCAGCTTAGGGACAGGGCCCTACGAGCAGTACTTC	CASSLGTGPYEQYF	TRBD1	.	TRBV7-2	TRBJ2-7
TGTGCCAGCAGGCGAATAGGGGGAGGAGGTTTGGGTGGCAATCAGCCCCAGCATTTT	CASRRIGGGGLGGNQPQHF	.	.	TRBV28	TRBJ1-5
TGTGCCAGCAGTGGGTCGGCCGTTGGTTTT	CASSGSAVGF	.	.	TRBV6-1	TRBJ1-1
TGTGCCAGCAGTTTCGGGGGCCAGGCCGCCGAGCAGTACTTC	CASSFGGQAAEQYF	.	.	TRBV6-6	TRBJ2-7
TGTGCCAGCAGCACCCAAACTAGGGTCGTCTCCTACGAGCAGTACTTC	CASSTQTRVVSYEQYF	.	.	TRBV2	TRBJ2-7
TGTGCCAGCAGTGCATACCTAATCGGGACAGGCTACGAGCAGTACTTC	CASSAYLIGTGYEQYF	TRBD1	.	TRBV2	TRBJ2-7
TGTGCCAGCACCCCGAGGGGAAGGGAACGAGGTGAAAAACTGTTTTTT	CASTPRGRERGEKLFF	.	.	TRBV18	TRBJ1-4